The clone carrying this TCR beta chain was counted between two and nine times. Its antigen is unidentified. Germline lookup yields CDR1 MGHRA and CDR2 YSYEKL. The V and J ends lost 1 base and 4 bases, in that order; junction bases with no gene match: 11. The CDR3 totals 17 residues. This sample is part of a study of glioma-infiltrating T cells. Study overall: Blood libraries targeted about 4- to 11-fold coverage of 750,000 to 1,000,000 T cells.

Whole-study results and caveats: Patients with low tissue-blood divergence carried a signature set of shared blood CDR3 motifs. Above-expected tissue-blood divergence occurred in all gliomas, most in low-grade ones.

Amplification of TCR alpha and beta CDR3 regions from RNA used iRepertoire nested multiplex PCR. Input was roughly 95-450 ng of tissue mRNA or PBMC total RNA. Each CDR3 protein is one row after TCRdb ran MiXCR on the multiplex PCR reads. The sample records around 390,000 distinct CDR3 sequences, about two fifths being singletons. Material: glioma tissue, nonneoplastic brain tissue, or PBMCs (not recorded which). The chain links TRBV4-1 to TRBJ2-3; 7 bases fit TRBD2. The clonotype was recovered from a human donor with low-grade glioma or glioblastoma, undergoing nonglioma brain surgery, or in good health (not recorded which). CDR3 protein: CASSQGPTRGRADTQYF. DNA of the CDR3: TGCGCCAGCAGCCAAGGCCCCACTCGGGGGAGGGCAGATACGCAGTATTTT.